The clone carrying this TCR beta chain occurred a few times. The CDR3 totals 15 residues. Germline CDR1 reads SNHLY; CDR2 reads FYNNEI. Losses at the gene ends were 6 bases for V and 6 bases for J; bases not matched to a gene: 8. TCR sequencing used cDNA made by reverse transcription of extracted RNA. The table came from immunoSEQ multiplex PCR; TCRdb's copy has only in-frame clones and leaves some out. The profile shows some 210,000 clones, 66% of them singletons. The data belong to a study of CD8+ T cells in alopecia areata. Treatment denoted: oral pan-JAK inhibitor, 5-10 mg twice daily. This sample comprised CD4+ T cells sorted from blood, obtained between weeks 44 and 45, from a patient treated with tofacitinib. This clonotype originated in a human donor with alopecia areata. The rearrangement uses TRBV2 and TRBJ2-3, with 11 bases aligning to TRBD2. Written as DNA, the CDR3 is TGTGCCAGCAGAAAGACTAGCGGGGTCGGGGATACGCAGTATTTT. It specifies CASRKTSGVGDTQYF.